Listed here is a single T cell receptor (beta chain). The data belong to a study of CD8 T cells in Susac syndrome. The wider study: Active disease was present in 5 or 6 of the sequenced Susac syndrome patients, and remission in roughly eight.

The diagnostic criteria were recently defined, and patients with Susac syndrome met them for definite or probable disease. CD8+ and CD4+ T cells were negatively isolated; TEMRA cells were FACS-enriched. Per germline, CDR1 SGHRS and CDR2 YFSETQ. V lost 5 bases to trimming and J lost 5 bases, with 13 bases between them. The CDR3 totals 13 residues. Roughly 0.45 to 1 ug RNA was reverse transcribed with random hexamers. Amplification of TCR beta CDR3 was carried out by immunoSEQ multiplex PCR, which covered 54 Vbeta and 13 Jbeta segments. TCRdb redid the calling of the immunoSEQ multiplex PCR reads with MiXCR, one entry per CDR3 protein. The sample holds 150,000 to 200,000 distinct CDR3 sequences, nearly 97% seen once.

The receptor's source is a human donor with Susac syndrome. Input material: CD4+ T cells from PBMCs. The rearrangement uses TRBV5-1 and TRBJ2-5; possible D gene TRBD2, 6 bases. The CDR3 sequence: CASRSEGRETQYF. Written as DNA, the CDR3 is TGCGCCAGCAGGTCGGAGGGCCGTGAGACCCAGTACTTC.